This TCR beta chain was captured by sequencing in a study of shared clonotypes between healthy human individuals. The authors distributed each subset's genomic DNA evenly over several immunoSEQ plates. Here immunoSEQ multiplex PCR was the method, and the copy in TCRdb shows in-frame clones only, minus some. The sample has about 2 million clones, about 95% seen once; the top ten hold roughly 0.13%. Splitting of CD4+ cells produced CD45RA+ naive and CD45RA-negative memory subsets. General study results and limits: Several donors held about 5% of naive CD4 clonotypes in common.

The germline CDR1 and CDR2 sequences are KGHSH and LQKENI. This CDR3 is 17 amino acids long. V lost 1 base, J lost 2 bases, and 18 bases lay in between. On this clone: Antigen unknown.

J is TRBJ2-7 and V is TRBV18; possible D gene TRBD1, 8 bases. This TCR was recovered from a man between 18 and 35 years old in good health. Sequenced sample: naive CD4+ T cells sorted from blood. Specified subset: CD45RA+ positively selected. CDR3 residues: CASSPLGGTGGAYEQYF. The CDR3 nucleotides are TGTGCCAGCTCACCACTCGGAGGAACAGGGGGGGCCTACGAGCAGTACTTC. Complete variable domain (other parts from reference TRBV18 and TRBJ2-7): NAGVMQNPRHLVRRRGQEARLRCSPMKGHSHVYWYRQLPEEGLKFMVYLQKENIIDESGMPKERFSAEFPKEGPSILRIQQVVRGDSAAYFCASSPLGGTGGAYEQYFGPGTRLTVT.